Below, 29 T cell receptor beta chains from the same sample are listed, as sequenced in a study of blood T cell repertoires in COVID-19. Method: immunoSEQ multiplex PCR; TCRdb's copy keeps in-frame clones and lacks some. Of 110,000 or so clones listed, more than 80% are singletons. Specimen: peripheral blood. These receptors all stem from a woman in her sixties or seventies with COVID-19, enrolled during active disease.

This chain links TRBV7-9 with TRBJ2-3; a possible D gene is TRBD2 (5 bases). The V gene's germline CDR1 is SEHNR and CDR2 FQNEAQ (reference sequence). The CDR3 has 14 amino acids. The germline V and J ends were trimmed by 5 bases and 2 bases, with 11 bases remaining between them. For the CDR3, the DNA is TGTGCCAGCAGCGAGGAGGAAGCCACAGATACGCAGTATTTT. Protein: CASSEEEATDTQYF.

This clone has just one count. The chain employs TRBV5-1 and TRBJ2-7; D remains ambiguous. The CDR3 spans 15 residues. V lost 1 base, J lost 0 bases, and 11 bases lay in between. Germline V CDR1 and CDR2: SGHRS, YFSETQ. The CDR3 spells CASSLYPESSYEQYF. Written as DNA, the CDR3 is TGCGCCAGCAGCTTGTATCCCGAGAGCTCCTACGAGCAGTACTTC.

This chain links TRBV7-3 with TRBJ2-5; 8 nucleotides agree with TRBD1. The CDR3 is made up of 15 amino acids. CDR1 is SGHTA and CDR2 is FQGTGA in the germline V gene. The junction had 7 bases not matched to a gene; V was cut back by 5 bases and J by 2 bases. The CDR3 DNA follows: TGTGCCAGCAGCCCAGGGGGCAAGGGGCAAGAGACCCAGTACTTC. Translation: CASSPGGKGQETQYF.

The J gene is TRBJ2-3, the V gene TRBV9; TRBD2 matches at 8 bases. The CDR3 contains 17 residues. Per the germline V gene, CDR1 is SGDLS and CDR2 is YYNGEE. With 0 bases clipped from V and 0 bases from J, the junction kept 6 bases outside the gene matches. CDR3 DNA sequence: TGTGCCAGCAGCGTAGGAGGTAGCGGGGCGAGCACAGATACGCAGTATTTT. Amino acid sequence: CASSVGGSGASTDTQYF.

V and J are TRBV5-1 and TRBJ1-4; D ambiguous. CDR1 and CDR2 (germline): SGHRS, YFSETQ. Trimming took off 0 bases at V and 5 bases at J, with 8 bases between the two ends. This CDR3 has 14 amino acids. As DNA, the CDR3 is TGCGCCAGCAGCTTGGGCGGATTCAATGAAAAACTGTTTTTT. It translates to CASSLGGFNEKLFF.

This chain links TRBV7-2 with TRBJ2-1; TRBD1 agrees at 7 bases. The trim removed 4 bases at V and 3 bases at J, leaving 9 bases unmatched. Germline CDR1 is SGHTA and CDR2 is FQGNSA. The CDR3 is 16 residues long. CDR3 DNA sequence: TGTGCCAGCAGCTCACTCTCCGGGACAGACTACAATGAGCAGTTCTTC. It encodes CASSSLSGTDYNEQFF. Combining the CDR3 with reference TRBV7-2 and TRBJ2-1 gives the whole variable domain GAGVSQSPSNKVTEKGKDVELRCDPISGHTALYWYRQSLGQGLEFLIYFQGNSAPDKSGLPSDRFSAERTGGSVSTLTIQRTQQEDSAVYLCASSSLSGTDYNEQFFGPGTRLTVL.

The gene calls are TRBV18 and TRBJ2-3; D is undetermined. CDR3 length: 13 amino acids. Germline loops: CDR1 KGHSH, CDR2 LQKENI. V was cut by 2 bases and J by 4 bases, with 7 bases left in between. The DNA for the CDR3 is TGTGCCAGCTCACCAGGGCCGTCAGATACGCAGTATTTT. This gives the protein CASSPGPSDTQYF.

This sequence joins TRBV2 and TRBJ1-1; D is uncertain. The CDR3 contains 14 residues. Trimming took off 3 bases at V and 2 bases at J, with 10 bases between the two ends. Per germline, CDR1 SNHLY and CDR2 FYNNEI. The CDR3 DNA reads TGTGCCAGCAGTGATCTGGGCCCTAACACTGAAGCTTTCTTT. Encoded protein: CASSDLGPNTEAFF. Using reference TRBV2 and TRBJ1-1 for the parts outside the CDR3, the full variable domain is EPEVTQTPSHQVTQMGQEVILRCVPISNHLYFYWYRQILGQKVEFLVSFYNNEISEKSEIFDDQFSVERPDGSNFTLKIRSTKLEDSAMYFCASSDLGPNTEAFFGQGTRLTVV.

V gene TRBV7-3 combines with J gene TRBJ2-1, with TRBD2 identical over 8 bases. The CDR3 has 15 residues. The trim removed 5 bases at V and 9 bases at J, leaving 12 bases unmatched. Germline CDR1 SGHTA, CDR2 FQGTGA. The CDR3, as DNA: TGTGCCAGCAGCCCAACGGCTAGCGGGTTAGGTGAGCAGTTCTTC. Translating it yields CASSPTASGLGEQFF.

On this clone: The junction shows a germline mismatch at one end, possibly a read error. The chain links TRBV7-7 to TRBJ2-5, with D possibly matching TRBD2 (5 bases). CDR1 and CDR2 from the germline V gene are SSHAT and FNYEAQ (reference sequence). The length of the CDR3 is 15 residues. Here the CDR3 reads CASSLVGVLQETQYF. CDR3 nucleotides: TGTGCTAGCAGCTTAGTCGGGGTGCTCCAAGAGACCCAGTACTTC. The variable domain in full, with the rest retrieved from reference TRBV7-7 and TRBJ2-5, is GAGVSQSPRYKVTKRGQDVTLRCDPISSHATLYWYQQALGQGPEFLTYFNYEAQPDKSGLPSDRFSAERPEGSISTLTIQRTEQRDSAMYRCASSLVGVLQETQYFGPGTRLLVL.

The gene calls are TRBV18 and TRBJ1-2, with a tentative D call TRBD1 (6 bases). This CDR3 is built from 13 residues. The germline CDR1 and CDR2 sequences are KGHSH and LQKENI. Trimming removed 5 bases at V and 4 bases at J, with 11 bases between. The CDR3 loop is CASSTDRSYGYTF. The CDR3 DNA reads as TGTGCCAGCTCAACCGACAGGAGCTATGGCTACACCTTC.

The chain links TRBV10-3 to TRBJ1-2, with 10 positions matching TRBD1. CDR3 length: 15 amino acids. The germline CDR1 and CDR2 sequences are ENHRY and SYGVKD. Unmatched junction bases numbered 10, after V lost 6 bases and J lost 6 bases. The CDR3 sequence is CAIRGGTGEGNGYTF. CDR3 DNA sequence: TGTGCCATCAGGGGGGGGACAGGGGAAGGGAATGGCTACACCTTC.

The V gene is TRBV11-1, the J gene TRBJ2-1, with no clear D. V lost 3 bases, J lost 8 bases, and 17 bases lay in between. The CDR3 sequence is 15 residues long. From germline, CDR1 is SGHAT and CDR2 FQDESV (reference sequence). Here the CDR3 reads CASSFDISRSDEQFF. The CDR3 coding sequence is TGTGCCAGCAGCTTCGACATATCTCGCTCGGATGAGCAGTTCTTC. Combining the CDR3 with reference TRBV11-1 and TRBJ2-1 gives the whole variable domain EAEVAQSPRYKITEKSQAVAFWCDPISGHATLYWYRQILGQGPELLVQFQDESVVDDSQLPKDRFSAERLKGVDSTLKIQPAELGDSAMYLCASSFDISRSDEQFFGPGTRLTVL.

This chain uses TRBV29-1 with TRBJ1-6; TRBD1 agrees at 11 bases. The germline gives CDR1 SQVTM, CDR2 ANQGSEA. With V trimmed by 5 bases and J by 7 bases, 4 bases remained unmatched. The CDR3 consists of 14 residues. CDR3 bases: TGCAGCGTTCGGACAGGGGGCAGAAATTCACCCCTCCACTTT. Protein product: CSVRTGGRNSPLHF.

This clone is a singleton in its sample. The gene calls are TRBV10-3 and TRBJ1-3; TRBD1 agrees at 9 bases. This CDR3 is 15 amino acids long. With 3 bases clipped from V and 4 bases from J, the junction kept 4 bases outside the gene matches. CDR1 and CDR2 (germline): ENHRY, SYGVKD. CDR3 protein: CAISEQGARGNTIYF. The CDR3 bases are TGTGCCATCAGTGAACAGGGGGCGAGGGGAAACACCATATATTTT.

V gene TRBV27 combines with J gene TRBJ1-2; weak D call: TRBD1 (5 bases). Trimming pared 5 bases from V and 0 bases from J, leaving 10 bases between. There are 14 residues in the CDR3. Looked up from germline, CDR1 is MNHEY and CDR2 is SMNVEV (reference sequence). This CDR3 is CASSRGTSNYGYTF. In nucleotides, the CDR3 is TGTGCCAGCAGTCGGGGGACGTCTAACTATGGCTACACCTTC.

The chain employs TRBV7-9 and TRBJ1-2, with D unclear. Trimming removed 0 bases from V and 3 bases from J, with 14 bases in between. CDR1 and CDR2 (germline): SEHNR, FQNEAQ (reference sequence). CDR3 length: 16 amino acids. The CDR3 DNA reads TGTGCCAGCAGCTTAGCTAGAGTGGTTCTGGACTATGGCTACACCTTC. It codes for CASSLARVVLDYGYTF.

The chain links TRBV24-1 to TRBJ1-2; D is ambiguous. The V end was cut by 10 bases, the J end by 0 bases, with 8 bases between. Germline V gives CDR1 KGHDR, CDR2 SFDVKD. This CDR3 is built from 12 residues. CDR3 nucleotide sequence: TGTGCCACTTCGGTCACTAACTATGGCTACACCTTC. Encoded protein: CATSVTNYGYTF.

The genes are TRBV30 and TRBJ1-1; TRBD1 matches at 10 bases. V lost 2 bases to trimming and J lost 4 bases; unmatched junction nucleotides: 7. The CDR3 has 15 amino acids. Germline V CDR1 and CDR2: GTSNPN, SVGIG (reference sequence). The CDR3 is CAWSRGRTGGTEAFF. The CDR3 DNA reads TGTGCCTGGAGTCGCGGACGGACAGGGGGCACTGAAGCTTTCTTT.

This CDR3 reads CASSFTGGAYGYTF. The CDR3, as DNA: TGCGCCAGCAGCTTCACCGGGGGAGCCTATGGCTACACCTTC. This chain connects TRBV5-1 to TRBJ1-2; tentative D call: TRBD1 (5 bases). Germline CDR1 SGHRS, CDR2 YFSETQ. V was cut by 2 bases and J by 4 bases, with 12 bases left in between. The CDR3 is 14 residues long.

The chain uses TRBV19 and TRBJ2-1; 7 nucleotides agree with TRBD2. V lost 1 base to trimming and J lost 8 bases; unmatched junction nucleotides: 8. The CDR3 extends over 15 amino acids. Germline CDR1 and CDR2: LNHDA and SQIVND (reference sequence). The CDR3 DNA reads TGTGCCAGTAGTATAGGGGATGGGGGGGTCTATGAGCAGTTCTTC. This sequence encodes CASSIGDGGVYEQFF.

This clone was observed a handful of times. The chain combines TRBV7-8 with TRBJ2-3; a possible D gene is TRBD1 (6 bases). Between the trimmed V and J ends, which lost 1 base and 2 bases, there was a span of 13 bases. Germline CDR1 and CDR2: SGHVS and FQNEAQ. CDR3 size: 16 residues. DNA for the CDR3: TGTGCCAGCAGCTTAGTGGTGGGGGCCCACACAGATACGCAGTATTTT. Its protein is CASSLVVGAHTDTQYF.

This chain uses TRBV2 with TRBJ1-2; D is possibly TRBD1 (5 bases). Germline V gene lookup returns CDR1 SNHLY and CDR2 FYNNEI. The CDR3 runs 13 residues. Trimming took 4 bases from V and 6 from J, leaving 12 bases between them. Here the CDR3 DNA reads TGTGCCAGCAGTGTGGGGCCTCGGGATGGCTACACCTTC. Protein: CASSVGPRDGYTF. Using reference TRBV2 and TRBJ1-2 for the parts outside the CDR3, the full variable domain is EPEVTQTPSHQVTQMGQEVILRCVPISNHLYFYWYRQILGQKVEFLVSFYNNEISEKSEIFDDQFSVERPDGSNFTLKIRSTKLEDSAMYFCASSVGPRDGYTFGSGTRLTVV.

V and J are TRBV5-8 and TRBJ2-3, with a tentative D call TRBD1 (6 bases). This CDR3 spans 15 amino acids. The V gene lost 3 bases and the J gene lost 1 base, with 12 bases spanning the gap. CDR1 SGHTS and CDR2 YDEGEE come from the germline V gene. CDR3 loop: CASSSYRAGTDTQYF. CDR3 DNA: TGTGCCAGCAGCTCGTACAGGGCTGGCACAGATACGCAGTATTTT.

The V call is TRBV5-1, the J call TRBJ2-7; 7 bases map to TRBD1. The CDR3 spans 12 residues. The germline V gene has CDR1 SGHRS and CDR2 YFSETQ. V lost 3 bases to trimming and J lost 6 bases; unmatched junction nucleotides: 3. The CDR3 DNA follows: TGCGCCAGCAGCTCGACAGGGATCGAGCAGTACTTC. Protein sequence: CASSSTGIEQYF.

This clone was counted once. The chain combines TRBV21-1 with TRBJ1-3; the table gives TRBD1 as D, unverified against the DNA. TRBV21-1 is a recognized pseudogene. The CDR3 sequence is 16 residues long. CDR3 sequence reads: CASFPLDRGWGNTIYF. The CDR3 region has the DNA TGTGCCAGTTTCCCGCTCGACAGGGGGTGGGGAAACACCATATATTTT.

This clone was recorded a few times. The chain uses TRBV9 and TRBJ1-2; no firm D call. With 8 bases removed from V and 6 bases from J, the gap between germline ends came to 11 bases. Germline V lookup: CDR1 SGDLS, CDR2 YYNGEE. CDR3 size: 11 residues. The CDR3, as DNA: TGTGCCAGTAAGCAGCGCGATGGCTACACCTTC. It codes for CASKQRDGYTF.

The chain couples TRBV9 to TRBJ1-5, with 7 bases matching TRBD1. V was clipped by 0 bases and J by 8 bases; unmatched bases: 8. Germline V gives CDR1 SGDLS, CDR2 YYNGEE. CDR3 length equals 15 residues. CDR3 sequence reads: CASSVGPTGEEPQHF. As DNA, the CDR3 is TGTGCCAGCAGCGTAGGCCCCACAGGGGAAGAGCCCCAGCATTTT.

The chain is built from TRBV19 and TRBJ1-2, with 8 positions matching TRBD1. Germline V gives CDR1 LNHDA, CDR2 SQIVND (reference sequence). CDR3 length equals 15 residues. Trimming took 3 bases from V and 4 from J; bases not matched to a gene: 7. CDR3: CASSMATGEGYGYTF. The CDR3, as DNA: TGTGCCAGTAGTATGGCGACAGGGGAAGGCTATGGCTACACCTTC.